The 13 T cell receptor beta chains given below trace back to one sample, sequenced in a study of T cell repertoires in cytomegalovirus infection. TCRdb fed the reads into MiXCR, producing one record per CDR3 protein. The table lists 400,000 to 550,000 distinct CDR3 sequences, roughly 12% of them singletons. The sample taken for sequencing was PBMCs. These receptors all stem from a human donor in good health (CMV status not recorded). Some clones in this sample may be carry-over from other donors' samples.

The chain has TRBV3-1 and TRBJ2-2; the D is unclear. Germline loops: CDR1 LGHDT, CDR2 YNNKEL (reference sequence). The CDR3 has 13 amino acids. V dropped 2 bases and J dropped 5 bases, with 6 bases sitting between them. CDR3 bases: TGTGCCAGCAGCCAACCTGGGACCGGGGAGCTGTTTTTT. Its protein is CASSQPGTGELFF.

This clonotype came up a few times. DNA for the CDR3: TGTGCCACCAGCAGGGGACTCACGCCGCAAGAGACCCAGTACTTC. Translated: CATSRGLTPQETQYF. The rearrangement links TRBV15 to TRBJ2-5; the D gene is possibly TRBD2 (6 bases). V was pared by 3 bases and J by 2 bases, with 13 bases between. Germline lookup yields CDR1 LNHNV and CDR2 YYDKDF (reference sequence). The CDR3 is 15 amino acids.

Worth noting for this clonotype: Just one base apart from a much larger clone, this may be a read error. The V and J genes are TRBV3-1 and TRBJ1-1; 9 bases line up with TRBD1. The V gene end was trimmed by 5 bases and the J gene end by 0 bases; junction bases not matched to a gene: 4. The germline V gene has CDR1 LGHDT and CDR2 YNNKEL (reference sequence). This CDR3 has 15 amino acids. CDR3 in amino acids: CASSTRQGVNTEAFF. The CDR3 nucleotides are TGTGCCAGCAGCACCCGACAGGGGGTGAACACTGAAGCTTTCTTT.

The chain combines TRBV12-3 or TRBV12-4 with TRBJ1-1; no clear D. V was clipped by 2 bases and J by 7 bases, with 11 bases between them. This CDR3 region has 13 residues. The CDR3 bases are TGTGCCAGCAGTTTAAGAGCCACGGATGAAGCTTTCTTT. Its translation: CASSLRATDEAFF.

V and J are TRBV4-2 and TRBJ2-5; D uncertain. The V end was cut by 0 bases, the J end by 2 bases, with 16 bases between. Looked up from germline, CDR1 is LGHNA and CDR2 is YNFKEQ. This CDR3 region has 17 residues. The CDR3 reads CASSQDQLGQMQETQYF. In DNA form, the CDR3 reads TGTGCCAGCAGCCAAGATCAGCTCGGGCAGATGCAAGAGACCCAGTACTTC.

This clonotype has ten or more counts. The chain combines TRBV20-1 with TRBJ2-2; D is uncertain. Looked up from germline, CDR1 is DFQATT and CDR2 is SNEGSKA (reference sequence). This CDR3 is 12 amino acids long. Trimming removed 5 bases at V and 6 bases at J, with 10 bases between. CDR3 sequence (DNA): TGCAGTGCTCGTAAGAGCGCCGGGGAGCTGTTTTTT. Translation gives CSARKSAGELFF.

This clonotype occurred many times. The V gene is TRBV6-5, the J gene TRBJ2-3, with 7 bases fitting TRBD2. CDR1 is MNHEY and CDR2 is SVGAGI in the germline V gene. This CDR3 comprises 15 residues. The V segment lost 4 bases and the J segment 5 bases; nucleotides outside the gene matches: 9. In DNA form, the CDR3 reads TGTGCCAGCAGTTCCCCGGGGAGGGGAAGAGATACGCAGTATTTT. As protein: CASSSPGRGRDTQYF.

A remark on this clonotype: A much larger clone differs by one base, so this may be a read error. The gene calls are TRBV19 and TRBJ2-3, with 14 bases identical to TRBD2. With 4 bases clipped from V and 1 base from J, the junction kept 4 bases outside the gene matches. Germline CDR1 reads LNHDA; CDR2 reads SQIVND (reference sequence). The length of the CDR3 is 17 residues. The CDR3 sequence is CASSRLAGGSRTDTQYF. The CDR3 coding sequence is TGTGCCAGTAGTAGACTAGCGGGGGGGTCACGCACAGATACGCAGTATTTT.

The chain is built from TRBV11-1 and TRBJ2-2; no clear D gene. The CDR3 spans 16 residues. Trimming took 2 bases from V and 5 from J, leaving 15 bases between them. CDR1 and CDR2 from the germline V gene are SGHAT and FQDESV (reference sequence). The CDR3 sequence is CASSLKLRSRTGELFF. The CDR3 region has the DNA TGTGCCAGCAGCTTAAAGTTGCGATCTCGGACCGGGGAGCTGTTTTTT.

This chain connects TRBV7-2 to TRBJ1-5, with unresolved D. This CDR3 region has 15 residues. The germline gives CDR1 SGHTA, CDR2 FQGNSA. Trimming removed 1 base at V and 2 bases at J, with 9 bases between. Written as DNA, the CDR3 is TGTGCCAGCAGCTTAGAGGGTTGGGGCAATCAGCCCCAGCATTTT. Its translation: CASSLEGWGNQPQHF.

In regard to this clonotype: Lacking the conserved final phenylalanine or tryptophan, this CDR3 likely reflects a read error. Because the CDR3's place on the DNA is in doubt, the DNA is left out and the CDR3 is given as listed by TCRdb. The CDR3 reads CASSSPWGRGAGELCL. This chain joins TRBV7-6 and TRBJ2-2. CDR1 is SGHVS and CDR2 is FNYEAQ in the germline V gene. From its first to its last residue, the CDR3 has 16 amino acids.

The V call is TRBV29-1, the J call TRBJ2-5; 10 bases map to TRBD1. The junction had 4 bases not matched to a gene; V was cut back by 7 bases and J by 5 bases. The CDR3 contains 12 residues. CDR1 SQVTM and CDR2 ANQGSEA come from the germline V gene. In DNA form, the CDR3 reads TGCAGCGGGGACAGGGGAGGGGAGACCCAGTACTTC. This translates into CSGDRGGETQYF.

This clonotype was counted at least ten times. CDR3 amino acids: CASRFPRQGQQPQHF. In DNA, the CDR3 is TGTGCCAGCAGATTTCCTCGACAGGGGCAACAGCCCCAGCATTTT. V is TRBV28 and J is TRBJ1-5; 8 bases fit TRBD1. This CDR3 has 15 amino acids. In germline, CDR1 is MDHEN, CDR2 SYDVKM. Trimming at V came to 6 bases and at J to 7 bases, leaving 11 bases not matched to a gene.